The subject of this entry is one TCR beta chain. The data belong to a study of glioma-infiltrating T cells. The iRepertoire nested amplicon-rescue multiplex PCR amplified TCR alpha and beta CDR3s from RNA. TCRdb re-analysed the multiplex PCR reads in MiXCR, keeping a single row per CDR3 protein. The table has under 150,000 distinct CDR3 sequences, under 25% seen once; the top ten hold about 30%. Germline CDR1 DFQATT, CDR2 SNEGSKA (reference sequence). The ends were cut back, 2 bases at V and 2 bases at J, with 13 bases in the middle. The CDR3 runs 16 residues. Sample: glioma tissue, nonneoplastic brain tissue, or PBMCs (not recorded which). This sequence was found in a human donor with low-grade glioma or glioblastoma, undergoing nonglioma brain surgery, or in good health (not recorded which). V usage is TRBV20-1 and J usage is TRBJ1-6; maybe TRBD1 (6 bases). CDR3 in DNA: TGCAGTGCTAGATTGGGGGGCGGGGCCTATAATTCACCCCTCCACTTT. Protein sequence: CSARLGGGAYNSPLHF.